These 32 T cell receptor beta chains were sequenced from one sample in a study of blood T cell repertoires in COVID-19. Sequenced by immunoSEQ multiplex PCR; TCRdb stores in-frame clones only, minus some. This sample has 250,000 to 300,000 clones, with approximately 81% found just once. Material for sequencing was peripheral blood. The receptors stem from a woman aged 55-69 years with active or convalescent COVID-19.

This clone showed up just a few times. This chain joins TRBV3-1 (or the pseudogene TRBV3-2) and TRBJ1-1; TRBD1 might be the D (5 bases). The germline V gene encodes CDR1 LGHDT and CDR2 YNNKEL (reference sequence). The CDR3 spans 15 residues. Trimming shortened V by 3 bases and J by 4 bases, and 15 bases separated the two germline ends. The CDR3 sequence is CASSHITRDLTEAFF. In DNA, the CDR3 is TGTGCCAGCAGCCATATTACCAGGGATCTCACTGAAGCTTTCTTT.

This chain uses TRBV9 with TRBJ2-7; D remains ambiguous. The CDR3 spans 14 residues. Germline V gene data show CDR1 as SGDLS and CDR2 as YYNGEE. Trimming shortened V by 4 bases and J by 6 bases, and 17 bases separated the two germline ends. The CDR3 nucleotides read TGTGCCAGCAGCTATAGCCCGAGGCCCCTCGAGCAGTACTTC. Protein: CASSYSPRPLEQYF.

The chain carries TRBV14 and TRBJ1-1; 10 nucleotides align to TRBD1. CDR1 is SGHDN and CDR2 is FVKESK in the germline V gene. The J segment lost 0 bases and the V segment lost 8 bases, leaving 9 bases of the junction unmatched. The CDR3 runs 16 residues. In DNA, the CDR3 is TGTGCCAGCGTCCACGGGACAGGGGATCTGAACACTGAAGCTTTCTTT. It codes for CASVHGTGDLNTEAFF.

The chain couples TRBV3-1 (or the pseudogene TRBV3-2) to TRBJ2-2, with no clear D. Per germline, CDR1 LGHDT and CDR2 YNNKEL (reference sequence). Trimming removed 3 bases from V and 5 bases from J, with 13 bases in between. This CDR3 region has 15 residues. The CDR3, as DNA: TGTGCCAGCAGCCAGGAGAATAGGAAGACCGGGGAGCTGTTTTTT. Residues: CASSQENRKTGELFF.

This chain links TRBV9 with TRBJ1-2, with 7 bases fitting TRBD1. The V and J ends lost 2 bases and 2 bases, in that order; junction bases with no gene match: 6. Germline CDR1 reads SGDLS; CDR2 reads YYNGEE. CDR3 length: 15 residues. CDR3 DNA: TGTGCCAGCAGCGTCAACAGGGGATCAAACTATGGCTACACCTTC. Translating gives CASSVNRGSNYGYTF. The entire variable domain, with the rest obtained from reference TRBV9 and TRBJ1-2, is as follows: DSGVTQTPKHLITATGQRVTLRCSPRSGDLSVYWYQQSLDQGLQFLIQYYNGEERAKGNILERFSAQQFPDLHSELNLSSLELGDSALYFCASSVNRGSNYGYTFGSGTRLTVV.

The chain couples TRBV6-5 to TRBJ2-1, with 11 bases lining up with TRBD2. Trimming at V came to 10 bases and at J to 5 bases, leaving 7 bases not matched to a gene. The CDR3 has 14 amino acids. Germline values: CDR1 MNHEY, CDR2 SVGAGI. The CDR3 nucleotides read TGTGCCACCTTAGCGGGGGGGCCCCACAATGAGCAGTTCTTC. The encoded protein is CATLAGGPHNEQFF.

This rearrangement joins TRBV7-8 to TRBJ2-4, with D perhaps TRBD1 (5 bases). Germline V gene sequence: CDR1 SGHVS, CDR2 FQNEAQ. Deletions cut 1 base from V and 0 bases from J, with 10 bases between. CDR3 length equals 16 residues. CDR3 amino acids: CASSLGGGLAKNIQYF. The CDR3 DNA reads as TGTGCCAGCAGCTTAGGGGGCGGCCTAGCCAAAAACATTCAGTACTTC.

The CDR3 DNA reads TGTGCCAGCAGCTCCCTTTTTCAAACAGGGGTTTCAACTAATGAAAAACTGTTTTTT. It codes for CASSSLFQTGVSTNEKLFF. J is TRBJ1-4 and V is TRBV5-6; 7 bases are shared with TRBD1. The length of the CDR3 is 19 residues. With V trimmed by 3 bases and J by 0 bases, 14 bases remained unmatched. The V gene's germline CDR1 is SGHDT and CDR2 YYEEEE.

Notes on this clone: The junction and the germline gene differ at one end; a read error may be behind it. V is TRBV2 and J is TRBJ2-7; D gene unclear. The CDR3 runs 15 residues. Germline V lookup: CDR1 SNHLY, CDR2 FYNNEI. For the CDR3, the DNA is TGTGCCAGCAGTGTGAGTCACCCACTCTCCTACGGGCAGTACTTC. Protein: CASSVSHPLSYGQYF.

This clone turned up a few times. J is TRBJ1-2 and V is TRBV2, with D possibly TRBD1 on 5 matching bases. The CDR3 length is 14 residues. V dropped 6 bases and J dropped 6 bases, with 17 bases sitting between them. In germline, CDR1 is SNHLY, CDR2 FYNNEI. CDR3 region: CASSVMGQEHGYTF. DNA for the CDR3: TGTGCCAGCAGCGTAATGGGGCAGGAACATGGCTACACCTTC.

Of note for this clone: Within the sample, other DNA sequences also encode this same CDR3. V gene TRBV3-1 (or the pseudogene TRBV3-2) combines with J gene TRBJ2-5; D call uncertain. The CDR3 is 12 amino acids. The germline CDR1 and CDR2 sequences are LGHDT and YNNKEL (reference sequence). Trimming stripped 3 bases from V and 5 bases from J, with 7 bases between. CDR3 amino acids: CASSQVRETQYF. The CDR3 DNA sequence: TGTGCCAGCAGCCAGGTTCGGGAGACCCAGTACTTC.

This chain connects TRBV30 to TRBJ2-3; a weak D match, TRBD2 (6 bases). Germline lookup yields CDR1 GTSNPN and CDR2 SVGIG (reference sequence). The CDR3 contains 12 residues. Between the trimmed V and J ends, which lost 2 bases and 7 bases, there was a span of 10 bases. CDR3 DNA: TGTGCCTGGAGTATCGGGGGAAATACGCAGTATTTT. Translation gives CAWSIGGNTQYF.

The CDR3, as DNA: TGTGCCAGCAGCTTCCTTGCAGGTTCGCATACGCAGTATTTT. This translates into CASSFLAGSHTQYF. V gene TRBV13 combines with J gene TRBJ2-3; D not resolved. Germline-derived CDR1 and CDR2 are PRHDT and FYEKMQ (reference sequence). The CDR3 covers 14 residues. Trimming pared 3 bases from V and 7 bases from J, leaving 14 bases between.

The chain's CDR3 is CASSVGSAGNSDTQYF. CDR3 bases: TGTGCCAGCAGCGTAGGATCTGCAGGTAATTCAGATACGCAGTATTTT. This chain links TRBV9 with TRBJ2-3; D remains ambiguous. V was shortened by 0 bases and J by 4 bases, with 15 bases between the two germline ends. From germline, CDR1 is SGDLS and CDR2 YYNGEE. The CDR3 contains 16 residues.

The V gene is TRBV7-2, the J gene TRBJ2-5; TRBD2 is a possible D gene (7 bases). CDR3 length: 16 amino acids. The V gene lost 1 base and the J gene lost 0 bases, with 12 bases spanning the gap. The V gene's germline CDR1 is SGHTA and CDR2 FQGNSA. The chain's CDR3 is CASSLVGGGDQETQYF. CDR3 bases: TGTGCCAGCAGCTTAGTCGGCGGGGGCGACCAAGAGACCCAGTACTTC.

This chain links TRBV12-3 or TRBV12-4 with TRBJ2-1; D perhaps matches TRBD2 (6 bases). This CDR3 contains 13 residues. Trimming left V 6 bases short and J 12 bases short, with 18 bases between. CDR3 in amino acids: CASSAPPEGPQFF. The CDR3 DNA reads TGTGCCAGCAGCGCACCCCCGGAGGGGCCGCAGTTCTTC.

The chain is built from TRBV7-8 and TRBJ2-5; TRBD2 is a possible D gene (6 bases). There are 15 residues in the CDR3. Germline CDR1 and CDR2: SGHVS and FQNEAQ. Trimming shortened V by 0 bases and J by 1 base, and 9 bases separated the two germline ends. CDR3 in amino acids: CASSLALGGQETQYF. DNA for the CDR3: TGTGCCAGCAGCTTAGCTCTCGGGGGCCAAGAGACCCAGTACTTC.

The rearrangement joins TRBV5-6 to TRBJ2-1, with unresolved D. The length of the CDR3 is 14 residues. Germline CDR1 is SGHDT and CDR2 is YYEEEE. V shed 0 bases and J shed 1 base, with 5 bases lying between them. The CDR3 sequence is CASSLDSSYNEQFF. In DNA, the CDR3 is TGTGCCAGCAGCTTGGACAGTTCCTACAATGAGCAGTTCTTC.

The chain employs TRBV29-1 and TRBJ2-5; possible D gene TRBD1, 5 bases. V lost 2 bases to trimming and J lost 1 base, with 5 bases between them. From germline, CDR1 is SQVTM and CDR2 ANQGSEA. The CDR3 contains 12 residues. The CDR3 DNA reads as TGCAGCGTTGAAACAGGCCAAGAGACCCAGTACTTC. Its protein is CSVETGQETQYF.

The chain links TRBV4-1 to TRBJ2-7, with 7 nucleotides matching TRBD1. The J segment lost 1 base and the V segment lost 4 bases, leaving 10 bases of the junction unmatched. Germline V gene sequence: CDR1 MGHRA, CDR2 YSYEKL. The CDR3 has 16 residues. The CDR3 loop is CASSLFFRTGSYEQYF. The CDR3 coding sequence is TGCGCCAGCAGCCTGTTTTTTAGGACAGGATCCTACGAGCAGTACTTC.

V and J are TRBV11-1 and TRBJ2-7; TRBD2 aligns across 7 bases. J gave up 3 bases and V 1 base, and 9 bases lay outside the gene matches. The CDR3 consists of 16 residues. From germline, CDR1 is SGHAT and CDR2 FQDESV (reference sequence). The CDR3 sequence: CASSLVRSAGSYEQYF. The CDR3 nucleotides read TGTGCCAGCAGCTTAGTTAGGTCAGCGGGGAGCTACGAGCAGTACTTC. Drawing the rest from reference TRBV11-1 and TRBJ2-7, the complete variable domain is EAEVAQSPRYKITEKSQAVAFWCDPISGHATLYWYRQILGQGPELLVQFQDESVVDDSQLPKDRFSAERLKGVDSTLKIQPAELGDSAMYLCASSLVRSAGSYEQYFGPGTRLTVT.

This clone was found a few times. V and J are TRBV27 and TRBJ2-1; TRBD2 matches at 12 bases. This CDR3 region has 14 residues. Germline assignment: CDR1 MNHEY and CDR2 SMNVEV (reference sequence). V shed 10 bases and J 7 bases; nucleotides not matched to a gene: 8. The CDR3 protein is CATSLGTSGNEQFF. In DNA, the CDR3 is TGTGCCACCTCCCTAGGGACTAGCGGGAATGAGCAGTTCTTC.

The J gene is TRBJ1-3, the V gene TRBV7-2; 10 bases are a match to TRBD1. Germline V gives CDR1 SGHTA, CDR2 FQGNSA. V lost 1 base to trimming and J lost 6 bases; unmatched junction nucleotides: 9. CDR3 length: 17 residues. The CDR3 region is CASSLVGTGDGSNTIYF. The DNA for the CDR3 is TGTGCCAGCAGCTTAGTGGGGACAGGGGATGGGTCAAACACCATATATTTT.

The rearrangement links TRBV30 to TRBJ1-6; TRBD1 agrees at 9 bases. Germline V gene lookup returns CDR1 GTSNPN and CDR2 SVGIG (reference sequence). CDR3 length: 15 amino acids. V lost 1 base, J lost 10 bases, and 8 bases stayed unmatched. CDR3 in amino acids: CAWSARDRVYSPLHF. DNA of the CDR3: TGTGCCTGGAGTGCCCGGGACAGGGTATACTCACCCCTCCACTTT.

The chain couples TRBV5-1 to TRBJ2-7; 13 bases agree with TRBD2. The CDR3 has 15 residues. Trimming took 6 bases from V and 0 from J; bases not matched to a gene: 3. Germline V gives CDR1 SGHRS, CDR2 YFSETQ. CDR3 bases: TGCGCCAGCACACTAGCGGGGGGGAACTCCTACGAGCAGTACTTC. Its protein product is CASTLAGGNSYEQYF.

The chain is built from TRBV12-5 and TRBJ1-2; the D is unclear. The CDR3 contains 13 residues. Deletions cut 1 base from V and 1 base from J, with 4 bases between. Per the germline V gene, CDR1 is LGHNT and CDR2 is FRNRAP. The CDR3 spells CASGLAGNYGYTF. The CDR3 bases are TGTGCTAGTGGTTTGGCGGGTAACTATGGCTACACCTTC.

The chain joins TRBV2 to TRBJ1-2, with D uncertain. This CDR3 spans 14 amino acids. The V end lost 3 bases, the J end lost 7 bases, and 15 bases lay between the germline ends. Per germline, CDR1 SNHLY and CDR2 FYNNEI. Here the CDR3 reads CASSERVTGVGYTF. The CDR3, as DNA: TGTGCCAGCAGTGAGCGGGTGACTGGTGTTGGCTACACCTTC.

V usage is TRBV9 and J usage is TRBJ2-7; a possible D gene is TRBD1 (6 bases). Trimming pared 0 bases from V and 4 bases from J, leaving 14 bases between. The CDR3 contains 15 residues. CDR1 and CDR2 from the germline V gene are SGDLS and YYNGEE. The CDR3 sequence is CASSVAGGPIYEQYF. The CDR3 DNA reads as TGTGCCAGCAGCGTAGCTGGGGGCCCCATATACGAGCAGTACTTC. Supplemented by reference TRBV9 and TRBJ2-7, the full variable domain reads DSGVTQTPKHLITATGQRVTLRCSPRSGDLSVYWYQQSLDQGLQFLIQYYNGEERAKGNILERFSAQQFPDLHSELNLSSLELGDSALYFCASSVAGGPIYEQYFGPGTRLTVT.

V is TRBV20-1 and J is TRBJ2-5; 9 nucleotides agree with TRBD2. V was pared by 3 bases and J by 2 bases, with 7 bases of the junction left unmatched. The germline CDR1 and CDR2 sequences are DFQATT and SNEGSKA (reference sequence). The CDR3 runs to 15 residues. CDR3 sequence reads: CSASRRAGGQETQYF. In DNA form, the CDR3 reads TGCAGTGCTAGTCGACGAGCGGGGGGACAAGAGACCCAGTACTTC.

This clone was recorded once. V is TRBV29-1 and J is TRBJ1-3, with unresolved D. Germline CDR1 and CDR2: SQVTM and ANQGSEA. CDR3 length: 19 residues. V was shortened by 0 bases and J by 2 bases, with 23 bases between the two germline ends. CDR3 in DNA: TGCAGCGTTGAAGACCGGAGCGGTGGGGTTTTGGGTACTGGAAACACCATATATTTT. Translating it yields CSVEDRSGGVLGTGNTIYF. Together with reference TRBV29-1 and TRBJ1-3, the CDR3 gives the full variable domain: SAVISQKPSRDICQRGTSLTIQCQVDSQVTMMFWYRQQPGQSLTLIATANQGSEATYESGFVIDKFPISRPNLTFSTLTVSNMSPEDSSIYLCSVEDRSGGVLGTGNTIYFGEGSWLTVV.

The chain is built from TRBV7-9 and TRBJ2-3, with 8 bases fitting TRBD2. The CDR3 is made up of 17 amino acids. Germline V lookup: CDR1 SEHNR, CDR2 FQNEAQ (reference sequence). Losses at the gene ends were 3 bases for V and 4 bases for J; bases not matched to a gene: 12. The CDR3 sequence is CASSLSLRGEYADTQYF. CDR3 in DNA: TGTGCCAGCAGCTTGAGTTTGCGGGGGGAGTACGCAGATACGCAGTATTTT.

This clone showed up just a few times. The chain is built from TRBV7-3 and TRBJ1-2; 7 bases match TRBD1. Unmatched junction bases numbered 10, after V lost 5 bases and J lost 4 bases. The germline gives CDR1 SGHTA, CDR2 FQGTGA. The CDR3 runs to 15 residues. CDR3 DNA: TGTGCCAGCAGCGGAGGACTCGGGACAGCCTATGGCTACACCTTC. Protein product: CASSGGLGTAYGYTF.